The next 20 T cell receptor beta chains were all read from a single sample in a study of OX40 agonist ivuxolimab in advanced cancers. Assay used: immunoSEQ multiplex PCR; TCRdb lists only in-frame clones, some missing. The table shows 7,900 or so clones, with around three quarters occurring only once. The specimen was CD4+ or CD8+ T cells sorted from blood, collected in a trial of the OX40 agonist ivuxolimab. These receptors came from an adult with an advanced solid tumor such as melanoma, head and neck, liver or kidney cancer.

The CDR3 is CASSPGTSGGIYEQFF. CDR3 sequence (DNA): TGCGCCAGCAGCCCTGGGACTAGCGGGGGAATTTATGAGCAGTTCTTC. The rearrangement joins TRBV4-3 to TRBJ2-1; 14 positions agree with TRBD2. The CDR3 consists of 16 residues. V gave up 4 bases and J gave up 8 bases; unmatched junction bases: 7. Germline V lookup: CDR1 LGHNA, CDR2 YSLEER.

For the CDR3, the DNA is TGTGCCTGGAGTGTAACCGCGGGGTATCAGCCCCAGCATTTT. It specifies CAWSVTAGYQPQHF. The chain joins TRBV30 to TRBJ1-5; D call uncertain. This CDR3 is built from 14 residues. CDR1 GTSNPN and CDR2 SVGIG come from the germline V gene (reference sequence). Trimming stripped 0 bases from V and 5 bases from J, with 11 bases between.

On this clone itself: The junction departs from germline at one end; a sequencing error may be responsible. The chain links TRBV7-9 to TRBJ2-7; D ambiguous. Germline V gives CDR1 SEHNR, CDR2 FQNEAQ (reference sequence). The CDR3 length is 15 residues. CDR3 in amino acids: CASSQKPGTLYEQYF. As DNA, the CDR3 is TGCGCCAGCAGCCAAAAGCCCGGCACTCTATACGAGCAGTACTTC. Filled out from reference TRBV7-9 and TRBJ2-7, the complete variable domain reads DTGVSQNPRHKITKRGQNVTFRCDPISEHNRLYWYRQTLGQGPEFLTYFQNEAQLEKSRLLSDRFSAERPKGSFSTLEIQRTEQGDSAMYLCASSQKPGTLYEQYFGPGTRLTVT.

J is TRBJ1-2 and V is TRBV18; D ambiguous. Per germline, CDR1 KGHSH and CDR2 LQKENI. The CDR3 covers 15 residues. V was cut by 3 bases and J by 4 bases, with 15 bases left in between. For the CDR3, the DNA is TGTGCCAGCTCACCGACGAGGGAGCAAAGCTATGGCTACACCTTC. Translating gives CASSPTREQSYGYTF.

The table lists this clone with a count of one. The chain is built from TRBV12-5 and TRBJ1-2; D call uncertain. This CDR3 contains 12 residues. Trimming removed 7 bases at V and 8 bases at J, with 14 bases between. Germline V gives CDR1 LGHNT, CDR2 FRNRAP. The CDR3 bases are TGTGCTAGTGTAAGTAGTAGATGCGGCTACACCTTC. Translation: CASVSSRCGYTF.

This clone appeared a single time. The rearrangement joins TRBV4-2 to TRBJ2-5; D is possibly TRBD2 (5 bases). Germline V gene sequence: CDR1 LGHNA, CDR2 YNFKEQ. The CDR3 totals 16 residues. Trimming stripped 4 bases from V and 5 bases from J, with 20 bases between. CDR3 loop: CASSPGGWGASETQYF. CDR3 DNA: TGTGCCAGCAGCCCCGGAGGATGGGGTGCAAGTGAGACCCAGTACTTC.

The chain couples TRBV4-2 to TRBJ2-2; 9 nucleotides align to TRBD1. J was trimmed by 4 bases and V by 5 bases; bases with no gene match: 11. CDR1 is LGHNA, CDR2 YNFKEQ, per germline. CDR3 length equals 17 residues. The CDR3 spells CASSLIHRGQSTGELFF. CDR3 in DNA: TGTGCCAGCAGCTTGATACACAGGGGGCAGAGCACCGGGGAGCTGTTTTTT.

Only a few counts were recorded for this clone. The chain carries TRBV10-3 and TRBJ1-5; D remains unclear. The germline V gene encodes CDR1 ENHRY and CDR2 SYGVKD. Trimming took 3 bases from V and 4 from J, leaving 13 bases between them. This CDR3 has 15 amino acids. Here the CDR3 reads CAISERVRVNQPQHF. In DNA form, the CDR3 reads TGTGCCATCAGTGAAAGGGTTCGGGTGAATCAGCCCCAGCATTTT.

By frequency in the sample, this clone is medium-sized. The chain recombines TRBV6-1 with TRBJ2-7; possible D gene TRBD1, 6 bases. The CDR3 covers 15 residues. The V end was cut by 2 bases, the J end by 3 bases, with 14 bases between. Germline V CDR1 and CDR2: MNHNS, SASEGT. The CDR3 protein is CASSESPGHLYEQYF. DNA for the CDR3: TGTGCCAGCAGTGAATCGCCGGGACACCTCTACGAGCAGTACTTC.

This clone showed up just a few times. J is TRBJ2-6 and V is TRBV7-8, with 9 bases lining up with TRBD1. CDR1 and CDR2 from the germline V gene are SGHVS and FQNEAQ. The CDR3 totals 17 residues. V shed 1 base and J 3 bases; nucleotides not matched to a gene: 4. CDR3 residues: CASSLGYRGLGANVLTF. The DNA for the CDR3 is TGTGCCAGCAGCTTAGGATACAGGGGGCTTGGGGCCAACGTCCTGACTTTC.

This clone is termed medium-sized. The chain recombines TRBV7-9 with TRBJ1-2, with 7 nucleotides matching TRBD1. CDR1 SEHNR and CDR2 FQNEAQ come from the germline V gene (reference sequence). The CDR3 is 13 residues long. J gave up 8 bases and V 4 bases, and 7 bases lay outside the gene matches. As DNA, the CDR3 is TGTGCCAGCAGCTGGGCGACAGGGAGCGGCTACACCTTC. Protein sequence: CASSWATGSGYTF.

This CDR3 is CASSLRATYEQYF. The DNA for the CDR3 is TGTGCCAGCAGTTTACGGGCTACCTACGAGCAGTACTTC. The V gene is TRBV27, the J gene TRBJ2-7, with D unclear. CDR1 is MNHEY and CDR2 is SMNVEV in the germline V gene (reference sequence). This CDR3 comprises 13 residues. V was shortened by 2 bases and J by 2 bases, with 7 bases between the two germline ends.

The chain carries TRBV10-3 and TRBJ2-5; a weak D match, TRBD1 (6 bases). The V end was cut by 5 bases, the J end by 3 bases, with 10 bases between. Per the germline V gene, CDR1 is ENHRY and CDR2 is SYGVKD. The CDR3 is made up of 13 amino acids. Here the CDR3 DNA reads TGTGCCATCAGTACTGGACAGAAAGAGACCCAGTACTTC. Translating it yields CAISTGQKETQYF.

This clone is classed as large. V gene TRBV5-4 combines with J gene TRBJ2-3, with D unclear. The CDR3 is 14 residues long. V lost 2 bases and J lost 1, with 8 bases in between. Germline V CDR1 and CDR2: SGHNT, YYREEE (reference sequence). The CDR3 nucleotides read TGTGCCAGCAGCTTCGTGGGCGGCACAGATACGCAGTATTTT. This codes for CASSFVGGTDTQYF.

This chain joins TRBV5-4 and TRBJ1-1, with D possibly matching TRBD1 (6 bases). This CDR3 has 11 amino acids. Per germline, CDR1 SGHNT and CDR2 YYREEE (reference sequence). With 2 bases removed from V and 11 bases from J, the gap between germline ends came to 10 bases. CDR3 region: CASSFRGDAFF. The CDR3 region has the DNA TGTGCCAGCAGCTTTAGGGGGGATGCTTTCTTT.

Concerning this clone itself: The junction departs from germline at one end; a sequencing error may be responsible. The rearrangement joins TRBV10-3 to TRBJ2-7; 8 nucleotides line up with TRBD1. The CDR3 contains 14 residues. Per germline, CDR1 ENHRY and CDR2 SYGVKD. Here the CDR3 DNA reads TGTGCCATCACTGAGGACAGGGTCTCCTACGAGCAGTACTTC. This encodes CAITEDRVSYEQYF.

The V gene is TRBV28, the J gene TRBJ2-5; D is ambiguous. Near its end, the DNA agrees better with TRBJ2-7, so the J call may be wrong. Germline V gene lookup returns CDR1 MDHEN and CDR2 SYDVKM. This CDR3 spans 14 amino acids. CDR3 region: CASSFRPSSYEQYF. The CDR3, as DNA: TGTGCCAGCAGTTTTAGGCCCAGCTCCTACGAGCAGTACTTC.

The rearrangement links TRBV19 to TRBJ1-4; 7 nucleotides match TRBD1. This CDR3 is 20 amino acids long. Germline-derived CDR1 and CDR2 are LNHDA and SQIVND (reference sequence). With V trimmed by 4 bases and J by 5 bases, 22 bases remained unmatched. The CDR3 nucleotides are TGTGCCAGTAGTACCCTCGGAAATTTGGGGGGACAGACCGAAAATGAAAAACTGTTTTTT. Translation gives CASSTLGNLGGQTENEKLFF.

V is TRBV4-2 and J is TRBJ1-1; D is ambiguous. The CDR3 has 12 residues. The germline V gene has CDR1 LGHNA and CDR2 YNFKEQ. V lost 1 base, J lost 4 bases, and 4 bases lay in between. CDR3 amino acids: CASSQVSTEAFF. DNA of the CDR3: TGTGCCAGCAGCCAAGTAAGCACTGAAGCTTTCTTT.

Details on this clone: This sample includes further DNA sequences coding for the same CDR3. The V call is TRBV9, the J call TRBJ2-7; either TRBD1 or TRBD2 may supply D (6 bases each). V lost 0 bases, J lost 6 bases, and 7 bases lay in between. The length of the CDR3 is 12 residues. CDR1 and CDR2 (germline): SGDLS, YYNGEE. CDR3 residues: CASSVEGGEQYF. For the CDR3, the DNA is TGTGCCAGCAGCGTAGAGGGGGGCGAGCAGTACTTC.